These 30 T cell receptor beta chains originate from one sample sequenced in a study of T cell repertoires in cytomegalovirus infection. TCRdb itself ran the reads through MiXCR, one entry per CDR3 protein. The table lists around 450,000 distinct CDR3 sequences, roughly 30% of them singletons. Sample: PBMCs. The source of these receptors is a human donor in good health (CMV status not recorded). Some clones in this sample may be carry-over from other donors' samples.

This clonotype was counted many times. The chain employs TRBV7-2 and TRBJ2-7, with a possible D match to TRBD2 (6 bases). The CDR3 is 13 residues long. CDR1 is SGHTA, CDR2 FQGNSA, per germline. Trimming took off 3 bases at V and 3 bases at J, with 9 bases between the two ends. The CDR3 sequence: CASSFGGIYEQYF. The CDR3 DNA follows: TGTGCCAGCAGCTTCGGGGGAATCTACGAGCAGTACTTC.

The rearrangement joins TRBV19 to TRBJ2-6, with D hard to call. The CDR3 runs to 17 residues. V was pared by 7 bases and J by 1 base, with 17 bases between. Germline CDR1 reads LNHDA; CDR2 reads SQIVND (reference sequence). The CDR3 region has the DNA TGTGCCAGTACCCCGCAACGGGCGCAATCTGGGGCCAACGTCCTGACTTTC. Translated, it gives CASTPQRAQSGANVLTF.

This clonotype turned up a few times. The V call is TRBV23-1, the J call TRBJ2-2; D gene unclear. TRBV23-1 is sorted into the ORF group, with uncertain function. V was pared by 0 bases and J by 4 bases, with 6 bases between. The CDR3 length is 14 residues. CDR3 nucleotides: TGCGCCAGCAGTCAATCCCCGAGCACCGGGGAGCTGTTTTTT. Its protein product is CASSQSPSTGELFF.

The rearrangement uses TRBV11-2 and TRBJ1-1; a possible D gene is TRBD1 (5 bases). The length of the CDR3 is 16 residues. Germline V gene lookup returns CDR1 SGHAT and CDR2 FQNNGV. Trimming left V 1 base short and J 0 bases short, with 12 bases between. The CDR3, as DNA: TGTGCCAGCAGCTTAGCTCCGGGACGGATGAACACTGAAGCTTTCTTT. This encodes CASSLAPGRMNTEAFF.

This clonotype was detected only a few times. This chain uses TRBV29-1 with TRBJ1-5; D remains unclear. Looked up from germline, CDR1 is SQVTM and CDR2 is ANQGSEA. The CDR3 extends over 14 amino acids. The V end lost 6 bases, the J end lost 0 bases, and 12 bases lay between the germline ends. The CDR3 spells CSVDEGNSNQPQHF. The CDR3 DNA reads as TGCAGCGTGGACGAGGGAAATAGCAATCAGCCCCAGCATTTT.

Regarding this clonotype: The junction and the germline gene differ at one end; a read error may be behind it. The chain joins TRBV28 to TRBJ2-5; D is ambiguous. Germline V lookup: CDR1 MDHEN, CDR2 SYDVKM. The CDR3 has 13 amino acids. The CDR3 loop is CASSLYSVEPQYF. CDR3 DNA sequence: TGTGCCAGCAGCTTATACTCTGTTGAGCCCCAGTACTTC.

The V call is TRBV28, the J call TRBJ2-7; 8 positions match TRBD1. Germline V gene data show CDR1 as MDHEN and CDR2 as SYDVKM. The CDR3 has 13 amino acids. J gave up 3 bases and V 8 bases, and 6 bases lay outside the gene matches. As DNA, the CDR3 is TGTGCCAGCGCACCAGGGGGCTTCTACGAGCAGTACTTC. Protein product: CASAPGGFYEQYF.

The V gene is TRBV27, the J gene TRBJ1-5; D is undetermined. There are 15 residues in the CDR3. Germline CDR1 and CDR2: MNHEY and SMNVEV (reference sequence). Trimming took 0 bases from V and 5 from J, leaving 11 bases between them. The CDR3 nucleotides read TGTGCCAGCAGTTTATCGAAGACCAGAGATCAGCCCCAGCATTTT. Its translation: CASSLSKTRDQPQHF.

The chain combines TRBV20-1 with TRBJ2-3; TRBD2 aligns across 10 bases. The CDR3 is 14 residues long. Germline-derived CDR1 and CDR2 are DFQATT and SNEGSKA (reference sequence). The trim removed 0 bases at V and 5 bases at J, leaving 2 bases unmatched. The CDR3 nucleotides are TGCAGTGCTAGAGACGGGACTAGCGTAGATACGCAGTATTTT. Translation: CSARDGTSVDTQYF.

This clonotype was observed at least ten times. The CDR3 sequence is CASTYSRTAFF. The CDR3 DNA is TGTGCCAGCACATATTCCCGGACAGCTTTCTTT. The gene calls are TRBV7-2 and TRBJ1-1; D is unclear. Trimming stripped 7 bases from V and 10 bases from J, with 13 bases between. Germline assignment: CDR1 SGHTA and CDR2 FQGNSA. This CDR3 spans 11 amino acids.

The genes are TRBV7-4 and TRBJ2-7, with 8 bases fitting TRBD1. V was pared by 1 base and J by 2 bases, with 4 bases of the junction left unmatched. The CDR3 has 15 residues. Per the germline V gene, CDR1 is SGHVT and CDR2 is SQSDAQ. In DNA, the CDR3 is TGTGCCAGCAGCTTAGGGGGACAGGAAGCCTACGAGCAGTACTTC. Translating gives CASSLGGQEAYEQYF. The complete variable domain, with remaining parts taken from reference TRBV7-4 and TRBJ2-7, reads GAGVSQSPRYKVAKRGRDVALRCDSISGHVTLYWYRQTLGQGSEVLTYSQSDAQRDKSGRPSGRFSAERPERSVSTLKIQRTEQGDSAVYLCASSLGGQEAYEQYFGPGTRLTVT.

This clonotype was seen more than once but under ten times. V is TRBV19 and J is TRBJ1-5; a possible D gene is TRBD1 (5 bases). Between the trimmed V and J ends, which lost 4 bases and 8 bases, there was a span of 21 bases. This CDR3 has 16 residues. Germline V gives CDR1 LNHDA, CDR2 SQIVND (reference sequence). CDR3 DNA: TGTGCCAGTAGTACGGGGGTAGGGGACCCCCGGGAGCCCCAGCATTTT. It encodes CASSTGVGDPREPQHF.

A few counts support this clonotype. The chain employs TRBV11-1 and TRBJ1-1; D is perhaps TRBD1 (5 bases). V lost 2 bases to trimming and J lost 7 bases, with 11 bases between them. Germline V gene sequence: CDR1 SGHAT, CDR2 FQDESV (reference sequence). The CDR3 loop spans 13 amino acids. CDR3 DNA: TGTGCCAGCAGCTTAACGGACATGGGTGAAGCTTTCTTT. It is translated as CASSLTDMGEAFF.

This clonotype was detected a few times. V usage is TRBV27 and J usage is TRBJ2-7; the D is unclear. Germline V lookup: CDR1 MNHEY, CDR2 SMNVEV (reference sequence). This CDR3 region has 13 residues. Trimming pared 2 bases from V and 6 bases from J, leaving 11 bases between. This CDR3 reads CASSLVSPSEQYF. Here the CDR3 DNA reads TGTGCCAGCAGTTTAGTCTCCCCCTCCGAGCAGTACTTC.

Details on this clonotype: A read error may produce the germline difference seen at one junction end. The chain links TRBV4-1 to TRBJ2-6; 8 nucleotides align to TRBD1. The CDR3 extends over 19 amino acids. Germline CDR1 MGHRA, CDR2 YSYEKL. The CDR3 is CSSSQDFRDRISGANVLTF. As DNA, the CDR3 is TGCTCCAGCAGCCAAGATTTTAGGGACAGGATCTCTGGGGCCAACGTCCTGACTTTC.

This clonotype was counted a few times. The chain links TRBV7-2 to TRBJ2-1, with 9 positions matching TRBD2. The CDR3 spans 15 residues. V was pared by 5 bases and J by 0 bases, with 2 bases of the junction left unmatched. Per the germline V gene, CDR1 is SGHTA and CDR2 is FQGNSA. The DNA for the CDR3 is TGTGCCAGCAGCCATAGCGGGGGCTCCTACAATGAGCAGTTCTTC. As protein: CASSHSGGSYNEQFF.

The V call is TRBV19, the J call TRBJ1-1; no clear D. V was cut by 7 bases and J by 4 bases, with 13 bases left in between. Germline loops: CDR1 LNHDA, CDR2 SQIVND (reference sequence). The CDR3 runs 13 residues. CDR3 nucleotide sequence: TGTGCCAGTATTGAGGCGGCGGCCACTGAAGCTTTCTTT. Translated, it gives CASIEAAATEAFF. Drawing the rest from reference TRBV19 and TRBJ1-1, the complete variable domain is DGGITQSPKYLFRKEGQNVTLSCEQNLNHDAMYWYRQDPGQGLRLIYYSQIVNDFQKGDIAEGYSVSREKKESFPLTVTSAQKNPTAFYLCASIEAAATEAFFGQGTRLTVV.

The chain joins TRBV11-2 to TRBJ1-3; D not certain. Trimming shortened V by 11 bases and J by 0 bases, and 14 bases separated the two germline ends. Germline V gives CDR1 SGHAT, CDR2 FQNNGV. The CDR3 runs 14 residues. The CDR3 DNA reads TGTGCCTGCCGCTTGCCTGTCTCTGGAAACACCATATATTTT. Its protein is CACRLPVSGNTIYF.

The chain carries TRBV4-1 and TRBJ2-1; 8 nucleotides agree with TRBD1. The CDR3 is 18 residues long. J gave up 5 bases and V 0 bases, and 12 bases lay outside the gene matches. Germline values: CDR1 MGHRA, CDR2 YSYEKL. For the CDR3, the DNA is TGCGCCAGCAGCCAAGATTTTGGGGCCAGGGGGCCCAACAATGAGCAGTTCTTC. The encoded protein is CASSQDFGARGPNNEQFF.

This chain connects TRBV18 to TRBJ2-5, with 10 positions matching TRBD2. Germline CDR1 KGHSH, CDR2 LQKENI. V shed 0 bases and J 5 bases; nucleotides not matched to a gene: 3. The CDR3 is 15 amino acids. The CDR3 spells CASSPPGTSVETQYF. CDR3 in DNA: TGTGCCAGCTCACCACCAGGGACTAGCGTGGAGACCCAGTACTTC.

The chain recombines TRBV19 with TRBJ2-7; either TRBD1 or TRBD2 may supply D (5 bases each). Trimming removed 5 bases at V and 1 base at J, with 15 bases between. This CDR3 contains 15 residues. CDR1 and CDR2 (germline): LNHDA, SQIVND (reference sequence). CDR3 protein: CASSGSRDASYEQYF. CDR3 DNA: TGTGCCAGTAGTGGAAGCCGGGACGCATCCTACGAGCAGTACTTC.

This clonotype occurred a few times. This chain links TRBV3-1 with TRBJ2-5; TRBD2 aligns across 14 bases. Trimming at V came to 2 bases and at J to 2 bases, leaving 13 bases not matched to a gene. The CDR3 length is 20 residues. The germline V gene encodes CDR1 LGHDT and CDR2 YNNKEL (reference sequence). The CDR3 DNA sequence: TGTGCCAGCAGCCAACCTCCCGGGACTAGCGGGGGAGAGGAGCAAGAGACCCAGTACTTC. Translated, it gives CASSQPPGTSGGEEQETQYF.

This clonotype was seen a handful of times. This sequence joins TRBV12-3 or TRBV12-4 and TRBJ2-1, with 14 bases that match TRBD2. The junction had 13 bases not matched to a gene; V was cut back by 6 bases and J by 0 bases. The CDR3 is 20 residues long. In nucleotides, the CDR3 is TGTGCCAGCAGCCCGGACCGGACTAGCGGGGGGTTTAGCTCCTACAATGAGCAGTTCTTC. This translates into CASSPDRTSGGFSSYNEQFF.

This clonotype has only a few counts. The V gene is TRBV5-4, the J gene TRBJ2-2; D is undetermined. CDR1 is SGHNT and CDR2 is YYREEE in the germline V gene (reference sequence). The germline V and J ends were trimmed by 0 bases and 7 bases, with 16 bases remaining between them. The length of the CDR3 is 16 residues. The CDR3 region has the DNA TGTGCCAGCAGCTTGGGCACCGCGGTGGTTCGCGGGGAGCTGTTTTTT. Residues: CASSLGTAVVRGELFF.

There are many counts of this clonotype. The V call is TRBV12-3 or TRBV12-4, the J call TRBJ1-1; D uncertain. The V end was cut by 3 bases, the J end by 5 bases, with 13 bases between. The CDR3 runs 14 residues. The CDR3 DNA reads as TGTGCCAGCAGTTTGGAGGGAATTGGGACTGAAGCTTTCTTT. This sequence encodes CASSLEGIGTEAFF.

CDR3 in amino acids: CASSPGPPFWALHF. The DNA of the CDR3 is TGTGCCAGCAGTCCTGGACCGCCGTTTTGGGCCCTCCACTTT. This sequence joins TRBV11-2 and TRBJ1-6; no reliable D call. The CDR3 is made up of 14 amino acids. V was cut by 6 bases and J by 14 bases, with 20 bases left in between. Germline V gives CDR1 SGHAT, CDR2 FQNNGV.

This sequence joins TRBV12-3 or TRBV12-4 and TRBJ1-5, with unresolved D. V was trimmed by 6 bases and J by 2 bases, leaving 11 bases between them. The CDR3 totals 14 residues. The CDR3 DNA sequence: TGTGCCAGCAGCGACCGGGTAGGCAATCAGCCCCAGCATTTT. Its protein is CASSDRVGNQPQHF.

This clonotype was counted between two and nine times. The rearrangement links TRBV7-3 to TRBJ2-4, with 9 positions matching TRBD1. V was pared by 4 bases and J by 3 bases, with 1 base of the junction left unmatched. CDR1 and CDR2 from the germline V gene are SGHTA and FQGTGA. The CDR3 loop spans 14 amino acids. The CDR3 reads CASSSTGGKNIQYF. CDR3 DNA sequence: TGTGCCAGCAGCTCGACAGGGGGCAAAAACATTCAGTACTTC.

The rearrangement uses TRBV2 and TRBJ1-5; D unresolved. The CDR3 is 14 residues long. The germline gives CDR1 SNHLY, CDR2 FYNNEI. The V gene lost 1 base and the J gene lost 6 bases, with 10 bases spanning the gap. The CDR3 DNA is TGTGCCAGCAGTGAAGAAGGGTCGAGTCAGCCCCAGCATTTT. It specifies CASSEEGSSQPQHF.

Remarks on this clonotype: Since a much larger clone is just one base distant, this may be a read error. This sequence joins TRBV6-6 and TRBJ2-1, with a weak D call TRBD2 (5 bases). The CDR3 loop spans 15 amino acids. In germline, CDR1 is MNHNY, CDR2 SVGAGI (reference sequence). V gave up 5 bases and J gave up 10 bases, with 21 bases separating them. CDR3 DNA sequence: TGTGCCAGCAGTGGTAATCCCGGGATTTCAGGCGAGCAGTTCTTC. This encodes CASSGNPGISGEQFF.